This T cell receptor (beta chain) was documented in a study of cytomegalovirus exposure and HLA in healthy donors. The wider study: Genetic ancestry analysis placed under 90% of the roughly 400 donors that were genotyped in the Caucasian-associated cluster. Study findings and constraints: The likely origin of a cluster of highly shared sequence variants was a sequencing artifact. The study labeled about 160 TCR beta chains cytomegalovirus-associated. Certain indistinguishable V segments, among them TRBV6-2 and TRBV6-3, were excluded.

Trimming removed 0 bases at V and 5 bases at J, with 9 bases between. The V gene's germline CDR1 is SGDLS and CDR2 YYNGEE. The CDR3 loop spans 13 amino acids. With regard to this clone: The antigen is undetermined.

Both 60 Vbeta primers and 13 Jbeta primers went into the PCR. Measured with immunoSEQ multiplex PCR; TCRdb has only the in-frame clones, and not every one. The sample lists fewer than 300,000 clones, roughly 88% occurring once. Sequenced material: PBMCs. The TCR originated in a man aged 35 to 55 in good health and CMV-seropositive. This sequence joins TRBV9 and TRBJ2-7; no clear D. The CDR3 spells CASSVGSGDEQYF. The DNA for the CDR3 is TGTGCCAGCAGCGTAGGAAGTGGAGACGAGCAGTACTTC.